This TCR beta chain was sequenced in a study of PD-L1 blockade in urothelial cancer. Germline CDR1 is SGHTA and CDR2 is FQGNSA. The CDR3 covers 15 residues. Trimming at V came to 1 base and at J to 11 bases, leaving 6 bases not matched to a gene. Each PCR contained spiked-in synthetic TCR analog templates. Assay: immunoSEQ multiplex PCR; the TCRdb copy retains only in-frame clones and omits some. The data hold 72,000 or so clones, with around 88% observed a single time. This clone was seen a handful of times. Time point defined: pretreatment peripheral blood. Metastatic or locally advanced urothelial carcinoma was present in the patients.

The clonotype originates from a man aged 60 to 69 with urothelial cancer. Sequencing was performed on PBMCs, taken around atezolizumab (anti-PD-L1) treatment. The chain carries TRBV7-2 and TRBJ1-6, with 9 bases matching TRBD1. The CDR3: CASSLDRTGVAPLHF. The CDR3, as DNA: TGTGCCAGCAGCTTAGATAGGACAGGGGTCGCACCCCTCCACTTT.